This T cell receptor beta chain was sequenced during a study of T cells after yellow fever vaccination. Whole-study findings and limits: Contamination by abundant bulk-population clonotypes could be present in FACS-sorted repertoires. On re-exposure, the response was weaker but peaked faster, at day 5 versus 15. The CD4 and CD8 compartments had a small share of their clonotypes in common.

5'RACE template switching produced TCR cDNA carrying a universal primer site and UMIs. TCRdb reprocessed the 5' RACE reads with MiXCR, giving one entry per CDR3 protein. The data contain 300,000 to 400,000 distinct CDR3 sequences, more than 8.5% of them singletons. Remarks on this clonotype: Its specificity is not known.

The sequence was obtained from a man aged 18 to 29 who received the YFV17D yellow fever vaccine. The sample consisted of PBMCs, taken on the day of the first yellow fever vaccination.

The CDR3 spells CASSLLGDGFSATRAQHF. The CDR3 DNA reads TGTGCCAGCAGTTTATTGGGGGACGGCTTCTCGGCGACACGGGCCCAGCATTTT. V and J are TRBV27 and TRBJ1-5, with a weak D call TRBD1 (5 bases). The V end lost 1 base, the J end lost 11 bases, and 27 bases lay between the germline ends. Looked up from germline, CDR1 is MNHEY and CDR2 is SMNVEV (reference sequence). The CDR3 is 18 amino acids.